This is a list of T cell receptor beta chains from one sample in a study of T cell responses to AZD1222 COVID-19 vaccine. TCRdb's table, derived via immunoSEQ multiplex PCR, lists solely in-frame clones and lacks some. The sample has over 120,000 clones, approximately 85% seen once. Sequenced here: peripheral blood, sampled on day 0 of AZD1222 vaccination. The receptors here all came from an adult in good health. CDR3s include the opening cysteine and the closing phenylalanine or tryptophan.

V gene: TRBV2; J gene: TRBJ1-2; CDR3 protein: CASSEFRDGYTF
V gene: TRBV28; J gene: TRBJ2-7; CDR3 protein: CASSPGQGNEQYF
V gene: TRBV11-2; J gene: TRBJ1-1; CDR3 protein: CASSRRGTGYEDTEAFF
V gene: TRBV19; J gene: TRBJ2-3; CDR3 protein: CASRAQLTSTDTQYF
V gene: TRBV19; J gene: TRBJ2-3; CDR3 protein: CASSIEGLSTDTQYF
V gene: TRBV4-1; J gene: TRBJ1-1; CDR3 protein: CASRGPLQNTEAFF
V gene: TRBV2; J gene: TRBJ2-3; CDR3 protein: CASNDLDRGVEDTQYF
V gene: TRBV18; J gene: TRBJ2-5; CDR3 protein: CASSPTTSGFDETQYF
V gene: TRBV5-4; J gene: TRBJ2-5; CDR3 protein: CASSRGDRADETQYF
V gene: TRBV9; J gene: TRBJ2-7; CDR3 protein: CASSTTRVEQYF
V gene: TRBV7-9; J gene: TRBJ2-5; CDR3 protein: CASSSGGRAVETQYF
V gene: TRBV6-5; J gene: TRBJ2-2; CDR3 protein: CASSLQPNTGELFF
V gene: TRBV6-1; J gene: TRBJ2-3; CDR3 protein: CASSETRLAGDTDTQYF
V gene: TRBV5-3; J gene: TRBJ1-4; CDR3 protein: CARSQRTGEDEKLFF
V gene: TRBV5-4; J gene: TRBJ1-1; CDR3 protein: CASSLSLTEAFF
V gene: TRBV7-6; J gene: TRBJ1-1; CDR3 protein: CASSQQGNSEAFF
V gene: TRBV7-9; J gene: TRBJ2-2; CDR3 protein: CASSTSGGWELFF
V gene: TRBV10-2; J gene: TRBJ2-7; CDR3 protein: CAISRRSGQDEQYF
V gene: TRBV5-1; J gene: TRBJ1-6; CDR3 protein: CASSVGGTSNSPLHF
V gene: TRBV5-1; J gene: TRBJ1-1; CDR3 protein: CASSGQGNTEAFF
V gene: TRBV19; J gene: TRBJ2-1; CDR3 protein: CASSILGTGVLFF
V gene: TRBV6-6; J gene: TRBJ2-1; CDR3 protein: CASMVIAGGSNEQFF
V gene: TRBV7-9; J gene: TRBJ2-3; CDR3 protein: CASSRDLSTDTQYF
V gene: TRBV24-1; J gene: TRBJ1-1; CDR3 protein: CATSATGQGNTEAFF
V gene: TRBV27; J gene: TRBJ1-1; CDR3 protein: CASSLDLGNTEAFF
V gene: TRBV28; J gene: TRBJ2-5; CDR3 protein: CASSLGWGTQYF
V gene: TRBV27; J gene: TRBJ1-2; CDR3 protein: CASSFSGANYGYTF
V gene: TRBV2; J gene: TRBJ2-1; CDR3 protein: CASSESVVDSYNEQFF
V gene: TRBV7-2; J gene: TRBJ2-2; CDR3 protein: CASTAGTVNTGELFF
V gene: TRBV13; J gene: TRBJ1-4; CDR3 protein: CASSLKVNEKLFF
V gene: TRBV5-4; J gene: TRBJ2-5; CDR3 protein: CASTLGQQETQYF
V gene: TRBV5-1; J gene: TRBJ2-5; CDR3 protein: CASSLDGVVRTQYF
V gene: TRBV19; J gene: TRBJ1-1; CDR3 protein: CASSILTGGIMNTEAFF
V gene: TRBV5-1; J gene: TRBJ1-3; CDR3 protein: CASSLTRLSSGNTIYF
V gene: TRBV27; J gene: TRBJ2-3; CDR3 protein: CASSLLTSGSADTQYF
V gene: TRBV30; J gene: TRBJ2-6; CDR3 protein: CAWSAGNSGANVLTF
V gene: TRBV5-8; J gene: TRBJ1-1; CDR3 protein: CASSYPEVRAFF
V gene: TRBV28; J gene: TRBJ2-2; CDR3 protein: CASRLNTGELFF
V gene: TRBV6-5; J gene: TRBJ2-3; CDR3 protein: CASSSTSGGADTQYF
V gene: TRBV5-5; J gene: TRBJ2-3; CDR3 protein: CASSLEGQDTQYF
V gene: TRBV3-1/TRBV3-2; J gene: TRBJ2-5; CDR3 protein: CASSQGTGVAAQYF
V gene: TRBV11-2; J gene: TRBJ2-1; CDR3 protein: CASSPPATNLEQFF
V gene: TRBV24-1; J gene: TRBJ2-1; CDR3 protein: CATSASTRANEQFF
V gene: TRBV3-1/TRBV3-2; J gene: TRBJ2-1; CDR3 protein: CASSQGFATKNEQFF
V gene: TRBV5-5; J gene: TRBJ1-1; CDR3 protein: CASSLAPAPNTEAFF
V gene: TRBV4-1; J gene: TRBJ1-1; CDR3 protein: CASSQGGRTEAFF
V gene: TRBV13; J gene: TRBJ1-5; CDR3 protein: CASSNYRGPYQPQHF